The clone carrying this T cell receptor (beta chain) was counted only a few times. Its antigen is still unknown. Sequenced by immunoSEQ multiplex PCR; TCRdb stores in-frame clones only, minus some. The repertoire holds under 5,500 clones, with around three fifths as singletons. The record originates from a study of CXCR4 blockade with PD-1 therapy in pancreatic cancer. General study findings and limits: Clone frequency correlated with its number of distinct nucleotide rearrangements. Intratumoral clonality (mean approximately 0.15) exceeded healthy blood (over 0.045) but did not track survival. Without paired alpha-beta data, shared specificity of dominant clones is unconfirmed.

The receptor's source is a human donor with pancreatic ductal adenocarcinoma. Sequencing was done on a sample of tumor tissue.

CDR3 nucleotide sequence: TGTGCCAGCAGTCAGCTGACAGGTCCCTCAGGAGCACAAGGGTACGAGCAGTACTTC. This translates into CASSQLTGPSGAQGYEQYF. J is TRBJ2-7 and V is TRBV27; D possibly corresponds to TRBD1 (6 bases). The germline gives CDR1 MNHEY, CDR2 SMNVEV (reference sequence). V was trimmed by 5 bases and J by 4 bases, leaving 30 bases between them. The CDR3 is 19 residues long.